The 13 T cell receptor beta chains below come from one sample, sequenced in a study of T cell responses to AZD1222 COVID-19 vaccine. The protocol was immunoSEQ multiplex PCR, while the TCRdb copy is restricted to in-frame clones and leaves out a portion. This sample carries 150,000 or so clones, around 89% of them seen once, and the ten largest clones take 2% to 2.5%. This specimen was peripheral blood, taken on day 0 of AZD1222 vaccination. The receptors here all came from an adult in good health.

The chain has TRBV7-2 and TRBJ2-1; the match to TRBD2 covers 7 bases. CDR3 length: 15 amino acids. V shed 5 bases, J shed 2 bases, and the junction held 6 bases outside the gene matches. The germline V gene has CDR1 SGHTA and CDR2 FQGNSA. The DNA of the CDR3 is TGTGCCAGCAGCCGTCAAAGCGGGACCTACAATGAGCAGTTCTTC. It translates to CASSRQSGTYNEQFF.

The rearrangement joins TRBV28 to TRBJ2-2; 7 positions agree with TRBD1. The germline gives CDR1 MDHEN, CDR2 SYDVKM. V gave up 8 bases and J gave up 3 bases; unmatched junction bases: 9. The CDR3 runs to 15 residues. CDR3 sequence (DNA): TGTGCCAGCCTAACACAGGGGTTCGACACCGGGGAGCTGTTTTTT. Its translation is CASLTQGFDTGELFF. Complete variable domain (other parts from reference TRBV28 and TRBJ2-2): DVKVTQSSRYLVKRTGEKVFLECVQDMDHENMFWYRQDPGLGLRLIYFSYDVKMKEKGDIPEGYSVSREKKERFSLILESASTNQTSMYLCASLTQGFDTGELFFGEGSRLTVL.

The chain joins TRBV6-1 to TRBJ2-3; TRBD2 matches 9 bases. V was pared by 4 bases and J by 4 bases, with 12 bases of the junction left unmatched. The CDR3 totals 17 residues. Germline-derived CDR1 and CDR2 are MNHNS and SASEGT. CDR3 nucleotide sequence: TGTGCCAGCAGTGCGTTAGCGGGAGCCCGGGTCCCAGATACGCAGTATTTT. It encodes CASSALAGARVPDTQYF.

The table lists this clone with a count of one. The chain combines TRBV7-2 with TRBJ2-1; D may correspond to TRBD1 or TRBD2 (5 bases each). Germline V gene lookup returns CDR1 SGHTA and CDR2 FQGNSA. V lost 1 base and J 7 bases, leaving 11 bases between the germline ends. The CDR3 spans 14 residues. CDR3: CASSLGWGKNEQFF. The CDR3 bases are TGTGCCAGCAGCTTAGGTTGGGGGAAGAATGAGCAGTTCTTC.

This chain links TRBV7-8 with TRBJ2-5, with D unclear. Trimming took off 2 bases at V and 9 bases at J, with 13 bases between the two ends. The CDR3 runs 13 residues. Germline V gives CDR1 SGHVS, CDR2 FQNEAQ. This CDR3 reads CASSLSEWSSQYF. The CDR3 DNA is TGTGCCAGCAGCTTATCGGAGTGGTCGTCCCAGTACTTC. Looking up the rest from reference TRBV7-8 and TRBJ2-5 gives the full variable domain: GAGVSQSPRYKVAKRGQDVALRCDPISGHVSLFWYQQALGQGPEFLTYFQNEAQLDKSGLPSDRFFAERPEGSVSTLKIQRTQQEDSAVYLCASSLSEWSSQYFGPGTRLLVL.

This sequence joins TRBV7-9 and TRBJ2-7; D might be TRBD1 or TRBD2, each matching 5 bases. The V end lost 1 base, the J end lost 2 bases, and 12 bases lay between the germline ends. The CDR3 contains 15 residues. Germline-derived CDR1 and CDR2 are SEHNR and FQNEAQ (reference sequence). The CDR3 DNA sequence: TGTGCCAGCAGCTTAGTAGGGGCGGGCACCTACGAGCAGTACTTC. This encodes CASSLVGAGTYEQYF.

This sequence joins TRBV28 and TRBJ2-5; D not certain. Germline V CDR1 and CDR2: MDHEN, SYDVKM. Trimming cost V 7 bases and J 7 bases, with 19 bases left between them. This CDR3 has 14 residues. CDR3 protein: CASMTPPSYRTQYF. The CDR3 DNA reads as TGTGCCAGCATGACCCCGCCCTCCTACAGGACCCAGTACTTC.

CDR3 sequence: CASSEGGANNEQFF. The CDR3 bases are TGTGCCAGCAGTGAAGGCGGGGCCAACAATGAGCAGTTCTTC. The gene calls are TRBV6-1 and TRBJ2-1, with a possible D match to TRBD2 (6 bases). V was cut by 1 base and J by 5 bases, with 9 bases left in between. In germline, CDR1 is MNHNS, CDR2 SASEGT. This CDR3 spans 14 amino acids.

V is TRBV6-5 and J is TRBJ1-4, with 8 nucleotides matching TRBD1. Per the germline V gene, CDR1 is MNHEY and CDR2 is SVGAGI. Trimming took 8 bases from V and 4 from J; bases not matched to a gene: 6. The CDR3 has 14 amino acids. The CDR3 sequence: CASWAGTGNEKLFF. In DNA form, the CDR3 reads TGTGCCAGCTGGGCTGGGACAGGTAATGAAAAACTGTTTTTT.

The chain recombines TRBV5-4 with TRBJ2-1; TRBD1 agrees at 7 bases. CDR3 length: 15 amino acids. Looked up from germline, CDR1 is SGHNT and CDR2 is YYREEE (reference sequence). The V segment lost 0 bases and the J segment 8 bases; nucleotides outside the gene matches: 8. This CDR3 reads CASSLALGQFDEQFF. CDR3 nucleotide sequence: TGTGCCAGCAGCTTGGCCCTGGGACAGTTCGATGAGCAGTTCTTC.

CDR3 loop: CASNKGAAYNEQFF. The CDR3 DNA sequence: TGTGCCAGCAATAAGGGGGCAGCTTACAATGAGCAGTTCTTC. The gene calls are TRBV2 and TRBJ2-1; 7 bases match TRBD1. Germline loops: CDR1 SNHLY, CDR2 FYNNEI. Trimming cost V 7 bases and J 4 bases; bases outside gene matches: 7. The CDR3 has 14 amino acids. The variable domain in full, completed from reference TRBV2 and TRBJ2-1, reads EPEVTQTPSHQVTQMGQEVILRCVPISNHLYFYWYRQILGQKVEFLVSFYNNEISEKSEIFDDQFSVERPDGSNFTLKIRSTKLEDSAMYFCASNKGAAYNEQFFGPGTRLTVL.

The chain has TRBV6-5 and TRBJ2-1; 9 positions match TRBD1. CDR1 and CDR2 from the germline V gene are MNHEY and SVGAGI. J gave up 3 bases and V 6 bases, and 6 bases lay outside the gene matches. The CDR3 loop spans 15 amino acids. CDR3 DNA sequence: TGTGCCAGCAGGGCTACAGGGGGCTTCTACAATGAGCAGTTCTTC. It yields the protein CASRATGGFYNEQFF.

The chain joins TRBV19 to TRBJ1-2; D is possibly TRBD1 (5 bases). The CDR3 is made up of 15 amino acids. Germline V gene lookup returns CDR1 LNHDA and CDR2 SQIVND (reference sequence). Trimming removed 5 bases at V and 5 bases at J, with 18 bases between. The CDR3 region has the DNA TGTGCCAGTAGTCACGAACAGGCCAGAAGTTATGGCTACACCTTC. As protein: CASSHEQARSYGYTF.